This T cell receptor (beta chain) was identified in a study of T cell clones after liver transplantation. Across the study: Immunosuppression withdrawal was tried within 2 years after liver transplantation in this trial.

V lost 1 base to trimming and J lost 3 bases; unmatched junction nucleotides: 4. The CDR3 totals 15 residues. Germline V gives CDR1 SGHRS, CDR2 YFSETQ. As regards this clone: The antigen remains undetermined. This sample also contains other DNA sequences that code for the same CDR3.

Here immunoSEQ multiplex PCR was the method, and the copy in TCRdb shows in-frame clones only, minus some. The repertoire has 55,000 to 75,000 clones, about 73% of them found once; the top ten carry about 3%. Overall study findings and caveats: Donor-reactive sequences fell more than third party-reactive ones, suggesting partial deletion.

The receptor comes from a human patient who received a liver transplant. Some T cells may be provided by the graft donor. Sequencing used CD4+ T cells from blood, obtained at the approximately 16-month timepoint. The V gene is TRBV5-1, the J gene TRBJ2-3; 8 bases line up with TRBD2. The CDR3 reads CASSLRGLGTDTQYF. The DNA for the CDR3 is TGCGCCAGCAGCTTGAGGGGACTAGGTACAGATACGCAGTATTTT.